This T cell receptor beta chain was recorded in a study of CD8+ T cells in alopecia areata. In each case, RNA was isolated and then reverse transcribed into cDNA as the sequencing template. Sequencing used immunoSEQ multiplex PCR; TCRdb keeps in-frame clones, though not all of them. Here the sample spans fewer than 250,000 clones, around 60% being singletons. The germline V gene has CDR1 SQVTM and CDR2 ANQGSEA. This CDR3 has 13 amino acids. V was clipped by 4 bases and J by 0 bases; unmatched bases: 2. As for treatment: oral pan-JAK inhibitor, 5-10 mg twice daily. Sequencing used CD4+ T cells sorted from blood, obtained at week 4, from a patient treated with tofacitinib. The sequence derives from a human donor with alopecia areata. The rearrangement joins TRBV29-1 to TRBJ2-7; 8 bases match TRBD2. CDR3 loop: CSVGSGSSYEQYF. The CDR3 nucleotides are TGCAGCGTTGGCAGCGGGAGCTCCTACGAGCAGTACTTC.